This T cell receptor (beta chain) is from a study of yellow fever vaccine responses in identical twins. With 5 bases clipped from V and 5 bases from J, the junction kept 6 bases outside the gene matches. CDR1 and CDR2 (germline): SGHAT, FQDESV (reference sequence). This CDR3 is built from 15 residues. TCRdb re-analysed the RT-PCR reads in MiXCR, keeping a single row per CDR3 protein. Here the sample spans about 19,000 distinct CDR3 sequences, under 70% being singletons. The chain carries TRBV11-1 and TRBJ2-1; TRBD2 agrees at 10 bases. The receptor was isolated from a woman younger than 35 who received the yellow fever vaccine. This specimen was T cells from blood (PBMCs), unsorted or a sorted subset (not recorded which), taken before or after yellow fever vaccination (not recorded which). In DNA form, the CDR3 reads TGTGCCAGCAGCGTAGGACTAGCGGTCGACAATGAGCAGTTCTTC. It encodes CASSVGLAVDNEQFF.